This T cell receptor beta chain was profiled in a study of blood T cell repertoires in COVID-19. Study at large: Italy, Spain and the United States were the sources of the convalescent and acute COVID-19 samples. In each case, the material was cDNA or gDNA derived from T cells, B-cell-depleted T cells, or PBMCs.

Those enrolled, adults aged about 18 to 89 years, came from some 23 US areas. Source study methods: By means of reference gene primer amplification, nucleated cell counts were estimated. Sequencing used immunoSEQ multiplex PCR; TCRdb keeps in-frame clones, though not all of them. D and trimming come from the DNA, and the V and J calls and clone size come from that table. The table has 300,000 to 400,000 clones, 90% seen once. Germline loops: CDR1 MNHEY, CDR2 SVGEGT. V was clipped by 4 bases and J by 7 bases, with 10 bases between them. There are 13 residues in the CDR3. This rearrangement joins TRBV6-2 or TRBV6-3 to TRBJ1-4; possible D gene TRBD1, 6 bases. This sequence originates from a man aged 60-69 years who had recovered from COVID-19. Input material: PBMCs or T cells enriched from blood (not recorded which). In DNA, the CDR3 is TGTGCCAGCAGTTTTCGGACAGTTGAAAAACTGTTTTTT. Protein: CASSFRTVEKLFF.